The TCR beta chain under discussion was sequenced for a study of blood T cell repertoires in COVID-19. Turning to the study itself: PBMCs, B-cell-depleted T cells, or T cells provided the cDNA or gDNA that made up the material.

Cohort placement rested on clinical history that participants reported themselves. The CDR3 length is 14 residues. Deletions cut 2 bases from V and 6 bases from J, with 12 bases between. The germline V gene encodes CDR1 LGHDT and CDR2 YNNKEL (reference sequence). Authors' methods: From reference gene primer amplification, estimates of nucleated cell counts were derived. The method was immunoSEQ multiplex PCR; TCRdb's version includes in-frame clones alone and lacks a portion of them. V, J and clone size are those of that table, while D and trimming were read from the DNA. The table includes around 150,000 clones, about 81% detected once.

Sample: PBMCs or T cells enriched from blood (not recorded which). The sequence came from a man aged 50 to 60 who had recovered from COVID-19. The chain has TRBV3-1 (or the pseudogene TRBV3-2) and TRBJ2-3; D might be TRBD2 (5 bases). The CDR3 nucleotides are TGTGCCAGCAGCCAATCCCCAAGGGAGGATACGCAGTATTTT. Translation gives CASSQSPREDTQYF.